The clone carrying this T cell receptor (beta chain) was counted between two and nine times. The CDR3 is 12 amino acids. Original processing methods: By means of reference gene primer amplification, nucleated cell counts were estimated. Sequencing used immunoSEQ multiplex PCR; TCRdb keeps in-frame clones, though not all of them. V, J and clone size are those of that table, while D and trimming were read from the DNA. Seen here are approximately 140,000 clones, about 83% observed once, and the top ten hold 8% to 9%. The source of the sample is a study of blood T cell repertoires in COVID-19. Study at large: The study drew acute and convalescent COVID-19 samples from the United States, Italy and Spain. The analysed material was cDNA or gDNA that came from T cells, B-cell-depleted T cells, or PBMCs.

Patients from Seattle were sampled longitudinally, starting during active infection. The receptor was derived from a man aged 25-45 years with COVID-19, enrolled during active disease. The chain uses TRBV21-1 and TRBJ2-3; the table's TRBD2 call for D was not verified on the DNA. TRBV21-1 is an annotated pseudogene. The sample was peripheral blood. CDR3: CASSKVADTQYF. For the CDR3, the DNA is TGTGCCAGCAGCAAAGTAGCAGATACGCAGTATTTT.